A selection of T cell receptor beta chains follows, all from one sample in a study of patients and donors after allogeneic stem cell transplantation. TCRdb used MiXCR to reprocess the RT-PCR reads, holding one entry per CDR3 protein. This table has some 960,000 distinct CDR3 sequences, roughly 18% appearing once. Sequencing was carried out using blood, either unsorted or a sorted T cell fraction (not recorded which). All receptors come from a human donor who was either an allogeneic HSCT recipient or a stem cell or donor lymphocyte infusion donor (not recorded which). It is not recorded whose cells these are; they may come from a transplant donor. Each CDR3 is given with its conserved first and last residue.

17 | TRBV5-6 | CASSLIVPQGGSDTQYF
11 | TRBV12-3/TRBV12-4 | CASGGVYGYTF
19 | TRBV7-3 | CASSLHRTGLSSGANVLTF
14 | TRBV30 | CAWSRTGGAYEQYF
14 | TRBV7-9 | CASGSSRGSTEAFF
13 | TRBV27 | CASSQDRFQPQHF
14 | TRBV7-6 | CASSPRVSNEKLFF
15 | TRBV6-5 | CASSYSWGKYEQQYF
17 | TRBV20-1 | CSARVTPAFRSVDTQYF
12 | TRBV30 | CAWSVKNQPQHF
15 | TRBV20-1 | CSAGASGRSTDTQYF
13 | TRBV12-3/TRBV12-4 | CASTPGVSETQYF
14 | TRBV7-9 | CASSLIGGNAEAFF
14 | TRBV4-3 | CASSQEVLGPGYTF
16 | TRBV4-3 | CASSQDWGVSSYEQYF
13 | TRBV9 | CASSRAGNQPQHF
17 | TRBV4-3 | CASSHTRGTRRNNEQFF
15 | TRBV7-9 | CASSSHLSGANVLTF
13 | TRBV12-3/TRBV12-4 | CASSPSRIHGYTF
14 | TRBV10-3 | CATRLAVGTDTQYF
16 | TRBV7-8 | CASSPLRTPGGNTIYF
14 | TRBV12-3/TRBV12-4 | CASKTSGRSDIQYF
12 | TRBV19 | CASSIESQPQHF
12 | TRBV20-1 | CSASQNNYGYTF
15 | TRBV5-1 | CASSYSPRGWEKLFF
15 | TRBV7-2 | CASSLLGGVGQPQHF
15 | TRBV9 | CASSEQPQGMETQYF
15 | TRBV7-9 | CASSPPRTRGDTQYF
14 | TRBV5-6 | CASSLQDRNYGYTF
15 | TRBV9 | CASSPHGLFPPKQYF
15 | TRBV4-3 | CASSLNRAAGNTIYF
14 | TRBV29-1 | CSVSRRQGGNTIYF
16 | TRBV4-1 | CASSQEPTSPSYEQYF
15 | TRBV4-1 | CASSQGQGKTDTQYF
17 | TRBV7-9 | CASSLAPSDRINYGYTF
16 | TRBV20-1 | CSRTSGGAYYTDTQYF
15 | TRBV15 | CATSRDRGLGDTQYF
17 | TRBV2 | CASMLPLDRANTGELFF
13 | TRBV6-6 | CASSPPLAGELFF
18 | TRBV12-3/TRBV12-4 | CASSREAFGKFLGDTQYF
11 | TRBV29-1 | CSVDWRYEQYF
15 | TRBV24-1 | CATSDRDRPLEEQYF
15 | TRBV6-1 | CASTPAGGIRETQYF
11 | TRBV6-2/TRBV6-3 | CASSYSSELFF
14 | TRBV7-2 | CASSPKQFTGELFF
13 | TRBV12-3/TRBV12-4 | CASSSYTVGEAFF
14 | TRBV6-1 | CASSEGTRMDEQFF
15 | TRBV5-1 | CASSLVSGANTEAFF
12 | TRBV20-1 | CGSEGSYNEQFF
18 | TRBV12-3/TRBV12-4 | CASSLVTRGQGITDTQYF
15 | TRBV29-1 | CSVGPGPPGTYEQYF
16 | TRBV10-3 | CAISESSMAGNTEAFF
12 | TRBV6-5 | CAVAIGHYGYTF